Listed here are 21 T cell receptor beta chains from one sample, sequenced in a study of T cell clonotyping in hematopoietic cell transplantation. Produced via immunoSEQ multiplex PCR; TCRdb's table is partial and in-frame only. The sample has approximately 20,000 clones, around 80% seen once. Source material: peripheral blood mononuclear cells. The receptor set was obtained from a man between 60 and 75 years old in good health. Some clones in this sample may be carry-over from other donors' samples.

The chain has TRBV5-4 and TRBJ2-5; 11 bases are a match to TRBD2. Germline CDR1 is SGHNT and CDR2 is YYREEE (reference sequence). V gave up 0 bases and J gave up 5 bases; unmatched junction bases: 12. This CDR3 has 18 amino acids. CDR3 loop: CASSLASFLAGGVETQYF. The CDR3 DNA reads as TGTGCCAGCAGCTTGGCTTCGTTCCTAGCGGGGGGTGTGGAGACCCAGTACTTC.

This chain links TRBV5-1 with TRBJ2-5, with D possibly being TRBD2 (5 bases). Germline lookup yields CDR1 SGHRS and CDR2 YFSETQ. The V and J ends lost 0 bases and 0 bases respectively, with 9 bases between them. The CDR3 is 15 amino acids. The CDR3: CASSLAGNNQETQYF. The DNA for the CDR3 is TGCGCCAGCAGCTTGGCGGGGAACAACCAAGAGACCCAGTACTTC. Full variable domain (outside the CDR3, taken from reference TRBV5-1 and TRBJ2-5): KAGVTQTPRYLIKTRGQQVTLSCSPISGHRSVSWYQQTPGQGLQFLFEYFSETQRNKGNFPGRFSGRQFSNSRSEMNVSTLELGDSALYLCASSLAGNNQETQYFGPGTRLLVL.

This sequence joins TRBV5-4 and TRBJ1-6; the D is unclear. Germline V CDR1 and CDR2: SGHNT, YYREEE (reference sequence). Trimming pared 2 bases from V and 6 bases from J, leaving 24 bases between. The CDR3 sequence is 19 residues long. The CDR3 DNA reads as TGTGCCAGCAGCTTCAAACTGCGATCAAGTCGGGGAGCTAATTCACCCCTCCACTTT. Protein sequence: CASSFKLRSSRGANSPLHF.

This clone was found once. The chain carries TRBV19 and TRBJ2-2, with D unresolved. V was clipped by 6 bases and J by 3 bases, with 14 bases between them. CDR1 is LNHDA, CDR2 SQIVND, per germline (reference sequence). The CDR3 sequence is 15 residues long. The CDR3 is CASSHLKRDTGELFF. CDR3 DNA: TGTGCCAGTAGCCACCTAAAACGGGACACCGGGGAGCTGTTTTTT.

The chain combines TRBV7-8 with TRBJ2-7; D unresolved. The V gene lost 5 bases and the J gene lost 6 bases, with 8 bases spanning the gap. Germline values: CDR1 SGHVS, CDR2 FQNEAQ. The CDR3 covers 11 residues. The CDR3 nucleotides are TGTGCCAGCAGCCCCGATTTCGAGCAGTACTTC. This translates into CASSPDFEQYF.

V is TRBV14 and J is TRBJ2-7, with D maybe TRBD1 (5 bases). The CDR3 has 17 residues. Germline V gene sequence: CDR1 SGHDN, CDR2 FVKESK. Trimming cost V 0 bases and J 3 bases, with 18 bases left between them. CDR3 coding DNA: TGTGCCAGCAGCCAAGAGGAATGTGACAGCCCCTTCTACGAGCAGTACTTC. Translation gives CASSQEECDSPFYEQYF.

The chain carries TRBV10-3 and TRBJ2-1; a possible D gene is TRBD1 (5 bases). From germline, CDR1 is ENHRY and CDR2 SYGVKD. V shed 10 bases and J shed 15 bases, with 19 bases lying between them. The CDR3 totals 11 residues. The CDR3 spells CATNSDSARFF. The CDR3, as DNA: TGTGCCACCAACTCCGACAGTGCTCGGTTCTTC.

The chain links TRBV6-1 to TRBJ1-5; no reliable D call. CDR3 length: 15 amino acids. Per the germline V gene, CDR1 is MNHNS and CDR2 is SASEGT. V lost 5 bases and J lost 3, with 14 bases in between. The CDR3 loop reads CASSPFDETNQPQHF. CDR3 DNA: TGTGCCAGCAGTCCCTTTGACGAAACCAATCAGCCCCAGCATTTT.

The genes are TRBV6-1 and TRBJ1-4; 8 bases agree with TRBD1. Losses at the gene ends were 7 bases for V and 7 bases for J; bases not matched to a gene: 11. CDR1 and CDR2 from the germline V gene are MNHNS and SASEGT. This CDR3 region has 15 residues. CDR3 sequence: CASTSPRGPGEKLFF. Here the CDR3 DNA reads TGTGCCAGCACCTCTCCCAGGGGGCCGGGTGAAAAACTGTTTTTT.

CDR3 sequence (DNA): TGTGCCTGGGGGGCTGGGGTTAACACTGAAGCTTTCTTT. It yields the protein CAWGAGVNTEAFF. The J gene is TRBJ1-1, the V gene TRBV30; weak D call: TRBD1 (5 bases). The CDR3 totals 13 residues. Germline CDR1 and CDR2: GTSNPN and SVGIG (reference sequence). V lost 5 bases and J lost 2, with 12 bases in between.

With regard to this clone: Different DNA sequences within this sample yield the same CDR3. The chain carries TRBV5-1 and TRBJ1-4, with a possible D match to TRBD1 (5 bases). This CDR3 region has 15 residues. CDR1 SGHRS and CDR2 YFSETQ come from the germline V gene. The V end lost 0 bases, the J end lost 6 bases, and 12 bases lay between the germline ends. CDR3 DNA: TGCGCCAGCAGCTTGGTAACAGGAGGGGATGAAAAACTGTTTTTT. It codes for CASSLVTGGDEKLFF.

This clone was seen only a few times. The chain carries TRBV30 and TRBJ1-2; 8 nucleotides align to TRBD1. Germline V gives CDR1 GTSNPN, CDR2 SVGIG (reference sequence). The CDR3 runs to 16 residues. V lost 3 bases and J lost 1; bases outside the gene matches: 10. The DNA of the CDR3 is TGTGCCTGGAGGGGAAGACAGGGGCGCCTTAACTATGGCTACACCTTC. This gives the protein CAWRGRQGRLNYGYTF.

CDR3 loop: CASSFRTGGGKTQYF. CDR3 sequence (DNA): TGTGCCAGCAGCTTCAGGACAGGTGGCGGGAAGACCCAGTACTTC. The J gene is TRBJ2-5, the V gene TRBV5-4, with a tentative D call TRBD1 (7 bases). V lost 2 bases and J lost 6, with 17 bases in between. In germline, CDR1 is SGHNT, CDR2 YYREEE (reference sequence). The CDR3 consists of 15 residues.

The chain is built from TRBV5-6 and TRBJ1-1; possibly TRBD1 for D (5 bases). Between the trimmed V and J ends, which lost 7 bases and 1 base, there was a span of 14 bases. Germline V gene data show CDR1 as SGHDT and CDR2 as YYEEEE. CDR3 length: 14 residues. Written as DNA, the CDR3 is TGTGCCAGCCGCCCGGGACCGACGAACACTGAAGCTTTCTTT. It translates to CASRPGPTNTEAFF.

The J gene is TRBJ2-1, the V gene TRBV10-3; the D gene is possibly TRBD2 (7 bases). The ends were cut back, 0 bases at V and 5 bases at J, with 14 bases in the middle. Germline values: CDR1 ENHRY, CDR2 SYGVKD. CDR3 length: 16 amino acids. The CDR3 region is CAISESGRGANNEQFF. CDR3 in DNA: TGTGCCATCAGTGAGTCTGGTCGGGGGGCAAACAATGAGCAGTTCTTC.

About this clone: The conserved final phenylalanine or tryptophan is absent from the CDR3, which likely points to a read error. The chain is built from TRBV30 and TRBJ1-1; D unclear. The CDR3 sequence is 15 residues long. Germline CDR1 is GTSNPN and CDR2 is SVGIG (reference sequence). Trimming removed 0 bases at V and 0 bases at J, with 11 bases between. DNA of the CDR3: TGTGCCTGGAGTGTACAAAGTGACATGAACACTGAAGCTTTCCTT. Amino acids: CAWSVQSDMNTEAFL.

The genes are TRBV4-2 and TRBJ2-7; D possibly uses TRBD1 or TRBD2 (6 bases each). The CDR3 runs 17 residues. The V gene's germline CDR1 is LGHNA and CDR2 YNFKEQ. Trimming removed 1 base from V and 0 bases from J, with 16 bases in between. CDR3 bases: TGTGCCAGCAGCCAAGGGGACGGGGGCCCAAGCTCCTACGAGCAGTACTTC. As protein: CASSQGDGGPSSYEQYF.

This chain connects TRBV6-6 to TRBJ1-1, with D maybe TRBD1 (5 bases). The CDR3 consists of 15 residues. CDR1 and CDR2 (germline): MNHNY, SVGAGI (reference sequence). V shed 6 bases and J shed 4 bases, with 18 bases lying between them. The CDR3 bases are TGTGCCAGCAGCCCCTGGGAGGGACGAGGCACTGAAGCTTTCTTT. This sequence encodes CASSPWEGRGTEAFF.

The chain joins TRBV9 to TRBJ2-7; either TRBD1 or TRBD2 may supply D (5 bases each). CDR1 SGDLS and CDR2 YYNGEE come from the germline V gene. V was pared by 0 bases and J by 2 bases, with 12 bases between. The CDR3 consists of 15 residues. In nucleotides, the CDR3 is TGTGCCAGCAGCGTAGTGAGGGGATTCCCCTACGAGCAGTACTTC. Residues: CASSVVRGFPYEQYF. The whole variable domain, remainder taken from reference TRBV9 and TRBJ2-7, is DSGVTQTPKHLITATGQRVTLRCSPRSGDLSVYWYQQSLDQGLQFLIQYYNGEERAKGNILERFSAQQFPDLHSELNLSSLELGDSALYFCASSVVRGFPYEQYFGPGTRLTVT.

On this clone itself: At one end, the junction sequence differs from germline, possibly due to a read error. The chain uses TRBV6-6 and TRBJ2-5; D gene uncertain. The CDR3 has 11 residues. Germline-derived CDR1 and CDR2 are MNHNY and SVGAGI (reference sequence). The CDR3, as DNA: TGTGCCACCAGTCCGATAGAGACCCAGTACTTC. Amino acid sequence: CATSPIETQYF.

CDR3 loop: CASSLQGALSGELFF. Written as DNA, the CDR3 is TGTGCCAGCAGCTTACAGGGGGCCTTATCCGGGGAGCTGTTTTTT. The chain links TRBV5-6 to TRBJ2-2; 9 positions agree with TRBD1. This CDR3 is 15 amino acids long. Germline CDR1 and CDR2: SGHDT and YYEEEE. The V gene end was trimmed by 2 bases and the J gene end by 6 bases; junction bases not matched to a gene: 5.